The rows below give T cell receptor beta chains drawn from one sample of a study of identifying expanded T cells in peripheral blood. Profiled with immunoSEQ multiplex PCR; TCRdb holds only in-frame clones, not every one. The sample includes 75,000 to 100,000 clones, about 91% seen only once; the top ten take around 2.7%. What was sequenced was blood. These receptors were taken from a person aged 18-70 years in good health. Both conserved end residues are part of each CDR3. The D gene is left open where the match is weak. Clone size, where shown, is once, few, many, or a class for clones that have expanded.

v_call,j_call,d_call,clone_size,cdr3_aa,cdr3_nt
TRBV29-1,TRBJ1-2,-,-,CSANDRSYGYTF,TGCAGCGCGAATGACAGATCCTATGGCTACACCTTC
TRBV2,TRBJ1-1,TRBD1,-,CASNLPGTGGTEAFF,TGTGCCAGCAATTTACCCGGGACAGGGGGCACTGAAGCTTTCTTT
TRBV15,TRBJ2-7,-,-,CATSRQSGAYEQYF,TGTGCCACCAGCAGGCAGAGCGGAGCCTACGAGCAGTACTTC
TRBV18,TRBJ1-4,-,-,CASSQWEKGATNEKLFF,TGTGCCAGCTCACAGTGGGAGAAGGGGGCAACTAATGAAAAACTGTTTTTT
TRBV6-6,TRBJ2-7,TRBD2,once,CASSYGGGTYEQYF,TGTGCCAGCAGTTATGGGGGGGGTACCTACGAGCAGTACTTC
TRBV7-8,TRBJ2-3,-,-,CASSLFDTQYF,TGTGCCAGCAGCTTATTTGATACGCAGTATTTT
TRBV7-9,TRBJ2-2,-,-,CASTEGSLDTGELFF,TGTGCCAGCACCGAGGGGTCCCTGGACACCGGGGAGCTGTTTTTT
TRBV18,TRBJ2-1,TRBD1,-,CASSQQGASSYNEQFF,TGTGCCAGCTCACAACAGGGGGCTAGCTCCTACAATGAGCAGTTCTTC
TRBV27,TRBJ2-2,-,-,CASSHPYGGFEELFF,TGTGCCAGCAGCCACCCTTATGGGGGGTTCGAGGAGCTGTTTTTT
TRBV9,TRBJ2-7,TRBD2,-,CASSSGGAGSHEQYF,TGTGCCAGCAGCAGCGGGGGGGCAGGAAGCCACGAGCAGTACTTC
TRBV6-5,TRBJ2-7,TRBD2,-,CASGDYSYEQYF,TGTGCCAGCGGGGACTATAGCTACGAGCAGTACTTC
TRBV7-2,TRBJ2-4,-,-,CASSFYQGAKNIQYF,TGTGCCAGCAGCTTTTATCAGGGGGCCAAAAACATTCAGTACTTC
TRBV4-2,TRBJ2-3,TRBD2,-,CASSHSTPGLAGGIDTQYF,TGTGCCAGCAGCCATTCTACACCGGGACTAGCGGGAGGGATAGATACGCAGTATTTT
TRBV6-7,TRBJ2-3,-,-,CASSYTRTRPLDSTDTQYF,TGTGCCAGCAGTTACACCCGAACCCGGCCCCTGGATAGCACAGATACGCAGTATTTT
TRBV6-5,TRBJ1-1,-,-,CASTRGTNTEAFF,TGTGCCAGCACCAGAGGGACGAACACTGAAGCTTTCTTT
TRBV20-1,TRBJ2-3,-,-,CSPRSGDTQYF,TGCAGTCCCCGAAGCGGTGATACGCAGTATTTT
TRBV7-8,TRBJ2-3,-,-,CASSFFTARTSTDTQYF,TGTGCCAGCAGCTTCTTTACCGCGCGGACTAGCACAGATACGCAGTATTTT
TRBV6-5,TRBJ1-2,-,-,CASSSVQGFYGYTF,TGTGCCAGCAGTTCAGTCCAGGGCTTCTATGGCTACACCTTC
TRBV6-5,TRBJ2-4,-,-,CASSYGGMRGKNIQYF,TGTGCCAGCAGTTACGGAGGGATGAGGGGCAAAAACATTCAGTACTTC
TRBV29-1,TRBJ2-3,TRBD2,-,CSVGTSGADTQYF,TGCAGCGTCGGGACTAGCGGCGCAGATACGCAGTATTTT
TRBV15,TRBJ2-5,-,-,CATSRARTLQETQYF,TGTGCCACCAGCAGGGCCAGGACTCTCCAAGAGACCCAGTACTTC
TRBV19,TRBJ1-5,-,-,CASTEGQGIRLWEPQHF,TGTGCCAGTACCGAGGGGCAGGGGATACGTCTCTGGGAGCCCCAGCATTTT
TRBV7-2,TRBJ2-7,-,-,CASSFWGQNSYEQYF,TGTGCCAGCAGCTTTTGGGGGCAGAACTCCTACGAGCAGTACTTC
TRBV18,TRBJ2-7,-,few,CASSRDRDTRRF,TGTGCCAGCTCACGCGATCGGGACACCCGGAGGTTC
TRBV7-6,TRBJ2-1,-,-,CASSLAGGYNEQFF,TGTGCCAGCAGCTTAGCGGGGGGTTACAATGAGCAGTTCTTC
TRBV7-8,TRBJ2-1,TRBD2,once,CASSLAPSAGVSSEQFF,TGTGCCAGCAGCTTAGCGCCCTCAGCGGGAGTATCATCGGAGCAGTTCTTC
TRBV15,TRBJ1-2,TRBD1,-,CATSRDRVQGRSGYTF,TGTGCCACCAGCAGAGATAGGGTACAGGGGAGGAGCGGCTACACCTTC
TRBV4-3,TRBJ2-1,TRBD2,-,CASSAAGTTFDEQFF,TGCGCCAGCAGTGCGGCCGGGACTACCTTCGATGAGCAGTTCTTC